The entry below describes one T cell receptor beta chain. This receptor's antigen is unknown. One end of the junction varies from germline; a read error may be responsible. CDR3 length: 13 amino acids, cysteine to phenylalanine. The sequence is cut down to CDR3 DNA, 39 bases in frame from base 1. CDR1 and CDR2, per the germline V gene (reference sequence), are WNHNN and SYGVQD. These data are taken from a study of blood T cell repertoires in COVID-19 (dated by TCRdb to the early 2020s). Background on the whole study: The collaborator samples originated in the United States, Italy and Spain and spanned the acute and convalescent phases of COVID-19. The prospective study material was composed of cDNA or gDNA derived from T cells, B-cell-depleted T cells, or PBMCs. The dataset comprised deeply sampled blood TCRbeta repertoires from subjects exposed to, actively infected with, or recovered from COVID-19. The repertoires were made available in a free public database intended to serve as a resource for research on the immune response to SARS-CoV-2. The samples were drawn from two sources: the first 160 participants of the ongoing ImmuneRACE study, and 1,254 subjects contributed by 6 global collaborators. Sample metadata almost always included a de-identified subject ID, COVID-19 status, age in years and sex. HLA class I and class II types, where available, came from metadata supplied by the sample provider rather than from assay-based typing.

TCRbeta CDR3 regions were amplified from genomic DNA by means of the immunoSEQ Assay, a bias-controlled multiplex PCR. As for the authors' bioinformatics: Nucleated cell counts per sample were estimated from amplification of reference gene primers within the assay. To quantify the absolute abundance of each unique TCRbeta CDR3 rearrangement, sequence reads were collapsed and filtered. For each sample, productive Simpson clonality was calculated by taking the square root of Simpson's diversity index across productive rearrangements. TCRdb mirrors the immuneACCESS table, restricted to in-frame sequences. Some clones are absent from its copies; in checked studies, under half trace to an unresolved V gene, and the reason for the others is unknown. V and J calls plus clone size are reproduced from that table; the DNA served to infer D and trimming. Across this sample there are more than 300,000 clones, with about 86% seen only once. The top ten clones comprise roughly 1.3% of the sample.

Findings and caveats that apply to the study as a whole: Clinical and demographic metadata were provided uncurated, with the amount varying by source and participant.

Whole blood was collected in K2EDTA tubes by collaborating institutions according to the institutions' own protocols. For TCRbeta analysis, collaborators shipped samples as frozen whole blood, isolated PBMCs, or DNA extracted from either of those sample types. This chain joins TRBV10-1 to TRBJ2-5, with a weak D call of TRBD1 (6 bases match). The TCR sequence derives from a woman aged 45-60 years with acute or convalescent COVID-19. The source material was peripheral blood. Read as DNA, the sequence is TGCGTCAGCGGCGAAGGGGGAAGAGAGACCCAGTACTTC. It specifies CVSGEGGRETQYF.